This is a list of T cell receptor beta chains from one sample in a study of cytomegalovirus exposure and HLA in healthy donors. Some clones are missing from TCRdb's copy, which holds only in-frame ones; the method was immunoSEQ multiplex PCR. In the table there are 190,000 or so clones, roughly four fifths of which are singletons. The sequencing sample was made of PBMCs. These receptors all come from a man aged 50-59 years in good health and CMV-seronegative. Each CDR3 is given with its conserved first and last residue. Each record gives: J gene, CDR3 length, V gene, clone size, D gene, CDR3 protein, CDR3 DNA. D genes are given only for firm matches. Clone sizes are given selectively: once, few, many, or a class where the clone is expanded.

>TRBJ1-2|17|TRBV7-9|.|TRBD1
CASSLDLGTGGGYGYTF
TGTGCCAGCAGCTTAGATCTTGGGACAGGGGGCGGCTATGGCTACACCTTC
>TRBJ1-2|11|TRBV29-1|.|TRBD1
CSVGQGHGYTF
TGCAGCGTCGGACAGGGACATGGCTACACCTTC
>TRBJ2-1|15|TRBV15|.|TRBD2
CATSRDSSGSNEQFF
TGTGCCACCAGCAGAGATTCTAGCGGGAGCAATGAGCAGTTCTTC
>TRBJ1-2|16|TRBV7-9|.|.
CASSLGLGGIHYGYTF
TGTGCCAGCAGCTTAGGGCTCGGGGGGATCCACTATGGCTACACCTTC
>TRBJ2-2|14|TRBV10-1|.|TRBD1
CASRTGPNTGELFF
TGCGCCAGCAGGACAGGGCCGAACACCGGGGAGCTGTTTTTT
>TRBJ2-1|17|TRBV18|.|TRBD2
CASSPGLAGGPHNEQFF
TGTGCCAGCTCACCTGGACTAGCGGGGGGTCCCCACAATGAGCAGTTCTTC
>TRBJ1-1|14|TRBV7-3|.|TRBD1
CASSRGLLGTEAFF
TGTGCCAGCAGTAGGGGGCTCCTAGGGACTGAAGCTTTCTTT
>TRBJ1-4|16|TRBV10-3|.|TRBD1
CAISEGRGQGGEKLFF
TGTGCCATCAGTGAAGGCCGGGGACAGGGAGGTGAAAAACTGTTTTTT
>TRBJ1-6|15|TRBV5-1|few|.
CASSLDSSYNSPLHF
TGCGCCAGCAGCTTGGACAGCTCCTATAATTCACCCCTCCACTTT
>TRBJ2-7|13|TRBV18|.|.
CATGEGLYYEQYF
TGTGCCACCGGCGAGGGCTTATACTACGAGCAGTACTTC
>TRBJ1-4|13|TRBV18|.|.
CASSRGKNEKLFF
TGTGCCAGCTCACGCGGGAAAAATGAAAAACTGTTTTTT
>TRBJ1-5|16|TRBV21-1|.|.
CASSNKVRRSQQPQHF
TGTGCCAGCAGCAATAAGGTGCGGCGATCACAACAGCCCCAGCATTTT
>TRBJ2-6|15|TRBV6-1|few|TRBD1
CASGTGATGANVLTF
TGTGCCAGCGGTACAGGGGCCACTGGGGCCAACGTCCTGACTTTC
>TRBJ2-1|17|TRBV4-3|once|.
CASSQQLIGGPYNERFF
TGCGCCAGCAGCCAACAGCTTATTGGCGGGCCCTACAATGAGCGGTTCTTC
>TRBJ2-1|18|TRBV7-2|.|.
CASSLGGGPGGRINEQFF
TGTGCCAGCAGCTTGGGGGGGGGACCCGGGGGGCGCATAAATGAGCAGTTCTTC
>TRBJ2-3|14|TRBV7-2|.|.
CASWATSSSDTQYF
TGTGCCAGCTGGGCGACTAGTAGTTCAGATACGCAGTATTTT
>TRBJ1-4|13|TRBV7-2|.|TRBD1
CASSGDRNEKLFF
TGTGCCAGCAGCGGGGACAGGAACGAAAAACTGTTTTTT
>TRBJ2-5|14|TRBV18|.|.
CASSSGRGHETQYF
TGTGCCAGCTCATCGGGCCGGGGTCACGAGACCCAGTACTTC
>TRBJ2-7|11|TRBV29-1|few|.
CSVVTVDEQYF
TGCAGCGTTGTTACGGTCGACGAGCAGTACTTC
>TRBJ2-3|15|TRBV11-3|.|.
CASSLGRGREDTQYF
TGTGCCAGCAGCTTAGGCAGGGGCCGCGAAGATACGCAGTATTTT
>TRBJ1-5|13|TRBV19|once|.
CASSKQINQPQHF
TGTGCCAGTAGTAAACAGATCAATCAGCCCCAGCATTTT
>TRBJ2-7|17|TRBV19|.|TRBD2
CASSKGLAGPADYEQYF
TGTGCCAGTAGTAAGGGACTAGCGGGCCCGGCAGACTACGAGCAGTACTTC
>TRBJ1-4|12|TRBV6-1|.|.
CASRRQSEKLFF
TGTGCCAGCAGAAGACAAAGTGAAAAACTGTTTTTT
>TRBJ1-1|13|TRBV29-1|few|.
CSAGHLMNTEAFF
TGCAGCGCAGGACACCTAATGAACACTGAAGCTTTCTTT
>TRBJ2-3|18|TRBV7-9|.|TRBD2
CASSSLGLTGGRADTQYF
TGTGCCAGCAGCTCACTGGGCTTAACGGGCGGGAGGGCAGATACGCAGTATTTT
>TRBJ2-1|14|TRBV4-3|.|.
CASSPGHGYNEQFF
TGCGCCAGCAGCCCCGGACACGGCTACAATGAGCAGTTCTTC
>TRBJ2-7|14|TRBV28|.|TRBD1
CASTLGQGANEQYF
TGTGCCAGCACCCTTGGTCAGGGGGCCAACGAGCAGTACTTC
>TRBJ1-2|16|TRBV19|.|TRBD1
CASSIRGQGWDYGYTF
TGTGCCAGTAGTATACGGGGACAGGGATGGGACTATGGCTACACCTTC
>TRBJ1-2|11|TRBV28|.|.
CASSARVGYTF
TGTGCCAGCAGCGCTCGGGTGGGCTACACCTTC